One sample yielded the 19 T cell receptor beta chains listed below, sequenced in a study of lung T cells in sarcoidosis with Löfgren's syndrome. Using its own MiXCR run on the reads, TCRdb lists one record per CDR3 protein. The repertoire holds some 19,000 distinct CDR3 sequences, with around 23% as singletons. The sequenced material came from CD4+ T cells from bronchoalveolar lavage. The receptors here all came from a human donor with sarcoidosis (Löfgren's syndrome or another form), or a control subject (not recorded which).

The chain uses TRBV12-3 or TRBV12-4 and TRBJ2-3, with 10 bases identical to TRBD2. The CDR3 runs to 16 residues. V lost 3 bases, J lost 7 bases, and 10 bases stayed unmatched. CDR3 region: CASSLRGAGGRHTQYF. The DNA of the CDR3 is TGTGCCAGCAGTTTGAGGGGAGCGGGAGGGCGCCATACGCAGTATTTT.

This clonotype was seen ten or more times. This sequence joins TRBV27 and TRBJ1-5; D is uncertain. The V end was cut by 7 bases, the J end by 1 base, with 17 bases between. The CDR3 has 16 residues. CDR1 is MNHEY, CDR2 SMNVEV, per germline (reference sequence). The CDR3 DNA reads TGTGCCAGCATGTTGGGAGCCGGGCTCAGCAATCAGCCCCAGCATTTT. Translation: CASMLGAGLSNQPQHF.

This clonotype came up a few times. The V gene is TRBV29-1, the J gene TRBJ1-2; perhaps TRBD1 as D (6 bases). The CDR3 sequence is 12 residues long. Germline V gene data show CDR1 as SQVTM and CDR2 as ANQGSEA. V lost 8 bases to trimming and J lost 7 bases, with 17 bases between them. In DNA form, the CDR3 reads TGCAGCTCCATGGGGGGCAATGGTGGCTACACCTTC. Its protein product is CSSMGGNGGYTF.

Note on this clonotype: This sequence may be a read error, since a much larger clone differs from it by one base. This chain connects TRBV28 to TRBJ1-1; no firm D call. The germline V gene has CDR1 MDHEN and CDR2 SYDVKM. The CDR3 loop spans 14 amino acids. The CDR3 DNA reads as TGTGCCAGCAGTTTCAGGACTGGGAACGCTGAAGCTTTCTTT. Protein sequence: CASSFRTGNAEAFF. Full variable domain (remainder filled in from reference TRBV28 and TRBJ1-1): DVKVTQSSRYLVKRTGEKVFLECVQDMDHENMFWYRQDPGLGLRLIYFSYDVKMKEKGDIPEGYSVSREKKERFSLILESASTNQTSMYLCASSFRTGNAEAFFGQGTRLTVV.

This clonotype was seen at least ten times. The chain employs TRBV24-1 and TRBJ2-7; 9 nucleotides agree with TRBD1. Germline-derived CDR1 and CDR2 are KGHDR and SFDVKD. V shed 9 bases and J 5 bases; nucleotides not matched to a gene: 10. CDR3 length: 14 amino acids. CDR3 region: CATAQGASFHEQYF. In DNA form, the CDR3 reads TGTGCCACCGCACAGGGGGCGAGTTTTCACGAGCAGTACTTC.

This clonotype is medium-sized (0.01 to 0.1%). This sequence joins TRBV20-1 and TRBJ1-2; 7 bases map to TRBD1. J gave up 9 bases and V 6 bases, and 10 bases lay outside the gene matches. Germline V gene sequence: CDR1 DFQATT, CDR2 SNEGSKA (reference sequence). This CDR3 spans 12 amino acids. The CDR3 sequence is CSAIEGAGSYTF. CDR3 nucleotides: TGCAGTGCCATTGAGGGGGCCGGGAGCTACACCTTC.

This clonotype has ten or more counts. The CDR3 spells CASSPTGTSFSYEQYF. The CDR3 region has the DNA TGTGCCAGCTCACCCACCGGGACTAGCTTCTCCTACGAGCAGTACTTC. The chain employs TRBV18 and TRBJ2-7; 9 positions match TRBD2. The V and J ends lost 3 bases and 0 bases, in that order; junction bases with no gene match: 6. The CDR3 spans 16 residues. Per germline, CDR1 KGHSH and CDR2 LQKENI.

This sequence joins TRBV3-1 and TRBJ2-3; a weak D match, TRBD2 (6 bases). V dropped 5 bases and J dropped 0 bases, with 15 bases sitting between them. Germline CDR1 LGHDT, CDR2 YNNKEL (reference sequence). CDR3 length equals 16 residues. CDR3 in DNA: TGTGCCAGCAGCGGAGCACTAGCAGTCAGCACAGATACGCAGTATTTT. This gives the protein CASSGALAVSTDTQYF.

This clonotype counts as medium-sized. This sequence joins TRBV27 and TRBJ2-3; 8 nucleotides line up with TRBD2. V lost 4 bases to trimming and J lost 4 bases; unmatched junction nucleotides: 7. Looked up from germline, CDR1 is MNHEY and CDR2 is SMNVEV (reference sequence). The CDR3 spans 15 residues. The CDR3 region is CASSSRPGGPDTQYF. CDR3 DNA sequence: TGTGCCAGCAGTTCAAGGCCGGGAGGGCCAGATACGCAGTATTTT.

In its sample, this clonotype is medium-sized. This sequence joins TRBV28 and TRBJ1-1; TRBD1 is a possible D gene (6 bases). Trimming left V 5 bases short and J 1 base short, with 17 bases between. CDR1 MDHEN and CDR2 SYDVKM come from the germline V gene. The CDR3 consists of 16 residues. This CDR3 reads CASSLTLSGENTEAFF. Here the CDR3 DNA reads TGTGCCAGCAGTCTAACCCTCTCAGGGGAGAACACTGAAGCTTTCTTT.

There are many counts of this clonotype. The V gene is TRBV2, the J gene TRBJ2-7; D not certain. CDR1 and CDR2 (germline): SNHLY, FYNNEI. Trimming took off 8 bases at V and 7 bases at J, with 9 bases between the two ends. The CDR3 has 10 residues. CDR3 coding DNA: TGTGCCAGCGCCGACTGGGAGCAGTACTTC. Translating gives CASADWEQYF.

This clonotype came up many times. The chain employs TRBV20-1 and TRBJ2-3; TRBD2 agrees at 7 bases. This CDR3 has 17 residues. Germline V gene sequence: CDR1 DFQATT, CDR2 SNEGSKA (reference sequence). After removal of 0 bases from V and 2 bases from J, the junction contained 11 bases not matched to a gene. CDR3 in amino acids: CSARDRGGGTDTDTQYF. DNA for the CDR3: TGCAGTGCTAGAGATAGAGGCGGGGGAACCGACACAGATACGCAGTATTTT.

The rearrangement links TRBV30 to TRBJ1-5; D is unclear. Germline CDR1 reads GTSNPN; CDR2 reads SVGIG (reference sequence). V lost 0 bases, J lost 1 base, and 7 bases lay in between. The CDR3 consists of 14 residues. The CDR3: CAWSVLGSNQPQHF. The CDR3, as DNA: TGTGCCTGGAGTGTACTAGGAAGCAATCAGCCCCAGCATTTT.

This clonotype showed up many times. The rearrangement links TRBV7-2 to TRBJ2-1, with a possible D match to TRBD2 (5 bases). Trimming removed 1 base at V and 8 bases at J, with 12 bases between. Germline assignment: CDR1 SGHTA and CDR2 FQGNSA. The CDR3 contains 14 residues. CDR3 amino acids: CASSLVLGPHEQFF. As DNA, the CDR3 is TGTGCCAGCAGCTTAGTACTAGGGCCCCATGAGCAGTTCTTC.

This clonotype was observed a few times. The CDR3 region has the DNA TGCAGCGTTCAACGAGGAGAAAAACTGTTTTTT. Protein: CSVQRGEKLFF. V and J are TRBV29-1 and TRBJ1-4; D is uncertain. The CDR3 length is 11 residues. Germline V gene lookup returns CDR1 SQVTM and CDR2 ANQGSEA. V lost 5 bases to trimming and J lost 8 bases, with 9 bases between them.

The chain employs TRBV5-8 and TRBJ1-2, with D hard to call. The CDR3 spans 13 residues. V was shortened by 2 bases and J by 4 bases, with 9 bases between the two germline ends. Germline values: CDR1 SGHTS, CDR2 YDEGEE. Here the CDR3 reads CASSFGRSYGYTF. As DNA, the CDR3 is TGTGCCAGCAGCTTTGGCAGATCCTATGGCTACACCTTC.

This chain joins TRBV10-3 and TRBJ1-2; 10 bases are a match to TRBD1. The CDR3 consists of 13 residues. The V gene's germline CDR1 is ENHRY and CDR2 SYGVKD. Losses at the gene ends were 6 bases for V and 3 bases for J; bases not matched to a gene: 1. This CDR3 is CAISGTGDYGYTF. In nucleotides, the CDR3 is TGTGCCATCAGCGGGACAGGGGACTATGGCTACACCTTC.

In its sample, this clonotype was seen once. A much larger clone sits a single nucleotide away, making a read error possible. The genes are TRBV19 and TRBJ2-1; 9 nucleotides agree with TRBD2. The CDR3 contains 14 residues. From germline, CDR1 is LNHDA and CDR2 SQIVND (reference sequence). V lost 7 bases, J lost 9 bases, and 10 bases stayed unmatched. CDR3 DNA sequence: TGTGCCAGTAATAGCGGGACTAGCCACAGTGAGCAGTTCTTC. Its translation is CASNSGTSHSEQFF. The full variable domain, completed using reference TRBV19 and TRBJ2-1, is DGGITQSPKYLFRKEGQNVTLSCEQNLNHDAMYWYRQDPGQGLRLIYYSQIVNDFQKGDIAEGYSVSREKKESFPLTVTSAQKNPTAFYLCASNSGTSHSEQFFGPGTRLTVL.

Details on this clonotype: Since a much larger clone is just one base distant, this may be a read error. The final CDR3 position lacks the conserved phenylalanine or tryptophan, pointing to a likely read error. The chain has TRBV7-2 and TRBJ2-5; TRBD2 agrees at 8 bases. Germline CDR1 reads SGHTA; CDR2 reads FQGNSA. The CDR3 contains 14 residues. The J segment lost 9 bases and the V segment lost 5 bases, leaving 11 bases of the junction unmatched. CDR3 in amino acids: CASSRPGGSRAQYL. Written as DNA, the CDR3 is TGTGCCAGCAGCCGGCCGGGAGGGTCCAGGGCCCAGTACCTC.